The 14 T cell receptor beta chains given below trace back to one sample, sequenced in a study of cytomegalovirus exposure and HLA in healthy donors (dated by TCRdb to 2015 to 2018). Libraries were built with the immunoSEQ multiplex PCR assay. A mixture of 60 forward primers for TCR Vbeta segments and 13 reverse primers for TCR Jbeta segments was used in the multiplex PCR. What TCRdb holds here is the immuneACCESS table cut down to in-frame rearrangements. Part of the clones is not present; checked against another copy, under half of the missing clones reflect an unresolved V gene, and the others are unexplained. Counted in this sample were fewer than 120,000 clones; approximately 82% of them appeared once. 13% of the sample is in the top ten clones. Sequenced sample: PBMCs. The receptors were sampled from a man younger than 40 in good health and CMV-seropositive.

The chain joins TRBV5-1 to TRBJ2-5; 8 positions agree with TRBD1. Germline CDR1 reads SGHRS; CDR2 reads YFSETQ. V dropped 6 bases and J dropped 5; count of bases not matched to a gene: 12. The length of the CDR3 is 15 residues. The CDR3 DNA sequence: TGCGCCAGCACCCGGGACAGGACCGTGCGTGAGACCCAGTACTTC. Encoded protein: CASTRDRTVRETQYF.

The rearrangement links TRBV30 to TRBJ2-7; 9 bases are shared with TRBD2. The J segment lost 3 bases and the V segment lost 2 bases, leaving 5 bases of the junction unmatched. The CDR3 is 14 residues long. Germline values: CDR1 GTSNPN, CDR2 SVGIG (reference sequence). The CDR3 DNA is TGTGCCTGGAGTTACGGCGGGGGGGACTACGAGCAGTACTTC. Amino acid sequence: CAWSYGGGDYEQYF.

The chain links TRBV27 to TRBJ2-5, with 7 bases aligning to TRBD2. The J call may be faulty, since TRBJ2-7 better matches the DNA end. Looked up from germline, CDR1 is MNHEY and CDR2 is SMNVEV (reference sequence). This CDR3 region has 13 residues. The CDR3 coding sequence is TGTGCCAGCGGGTCGGGGGGAACCTACGAGCAGTACTTC. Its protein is CASGSGGTYEQYF.

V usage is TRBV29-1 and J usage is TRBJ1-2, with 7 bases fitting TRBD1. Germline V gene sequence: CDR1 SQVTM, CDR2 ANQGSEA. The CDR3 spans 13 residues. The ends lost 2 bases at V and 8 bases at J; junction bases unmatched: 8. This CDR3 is CSVERQGPDGYTF. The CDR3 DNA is TGCAGCGTTGAACGACAGGGCCCCGACGGCTACACCTTC.

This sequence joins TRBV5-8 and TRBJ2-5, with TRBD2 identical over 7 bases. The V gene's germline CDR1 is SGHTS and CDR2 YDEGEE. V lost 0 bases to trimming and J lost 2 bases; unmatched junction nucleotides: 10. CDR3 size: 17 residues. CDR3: CASSLGDTLAWQETQYF. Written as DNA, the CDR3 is TGTGCCAGCAGCTTGGGGGATACACTAGCGTGGCAAGAGACCCAGTACTTC.

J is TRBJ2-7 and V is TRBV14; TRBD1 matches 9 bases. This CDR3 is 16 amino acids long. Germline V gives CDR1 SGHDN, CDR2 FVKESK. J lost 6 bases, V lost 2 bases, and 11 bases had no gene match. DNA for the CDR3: TGTGCCAGCAGCCAACCTTCACAGGGGGCGATCTCCGAGCAGTACTTC. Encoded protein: CASSQPSQGAISEQYF. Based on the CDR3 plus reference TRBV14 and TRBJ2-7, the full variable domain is EAGVTQFPSHSVIEKGQTVTLRCDPISGHDNLYWYRRVMGKEIKFLLHFVKESKQDESGMPNNRFLAERTGGTYSTLKVQPAELEDSGVYFCASSQPSQGAISEQYFGPGTRLTVT.

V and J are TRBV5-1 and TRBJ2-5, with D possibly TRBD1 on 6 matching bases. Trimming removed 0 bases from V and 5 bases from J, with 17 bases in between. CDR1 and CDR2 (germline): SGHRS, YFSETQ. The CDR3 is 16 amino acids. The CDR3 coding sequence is TGCGCCAGCAGCTTGGGACAGGATCCCCCTTCGGAGACCCAGTACTTC. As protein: CASSLGQDPPSETQYF.

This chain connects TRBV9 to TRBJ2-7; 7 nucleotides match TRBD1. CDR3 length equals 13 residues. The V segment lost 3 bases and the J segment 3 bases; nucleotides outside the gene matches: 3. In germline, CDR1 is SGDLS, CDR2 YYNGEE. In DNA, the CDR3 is TGTGCCAGCAGCGCCTGGGACAGCTACGAGCAGTACTTC. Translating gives CASSAWDSYEQYF.

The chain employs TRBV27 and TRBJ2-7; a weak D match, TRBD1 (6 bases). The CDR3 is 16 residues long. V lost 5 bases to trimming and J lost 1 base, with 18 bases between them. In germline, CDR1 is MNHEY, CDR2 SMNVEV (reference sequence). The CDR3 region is CASSITGPLGSYEQYF. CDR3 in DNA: TGTGCCAGCAGTATAACAGGGCCTTTGGGGTCCTACGAGCAGTACTTC.

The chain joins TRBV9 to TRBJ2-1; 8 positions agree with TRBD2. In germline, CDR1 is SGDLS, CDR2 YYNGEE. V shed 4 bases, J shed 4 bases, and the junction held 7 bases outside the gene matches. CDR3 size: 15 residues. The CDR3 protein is CASSLGVAGYNEQFF. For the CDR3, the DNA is TGTGCCAGCAGCCTCGGGGTAGCGGGGTACAATGAGCAGTTCTTC.

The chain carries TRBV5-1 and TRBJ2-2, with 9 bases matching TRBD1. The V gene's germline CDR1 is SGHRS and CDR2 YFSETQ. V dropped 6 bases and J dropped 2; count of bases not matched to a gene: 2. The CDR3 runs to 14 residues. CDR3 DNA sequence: TGCGCCAGCAACACAGGGGGCAACACCGGGGAGCTGTTTTTT. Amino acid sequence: CASNTGGNTGELFF. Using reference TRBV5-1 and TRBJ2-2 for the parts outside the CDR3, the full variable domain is KAGVTQTPRYLIKTRGQQVTLSCSPISGHRSVSWYQQTPGQGLQFLFEYFSETQRNKGNFPGRFSGRQFSNSRSEMNVSTLELGDSALYLCASNTGGNTGELFFGEGSRLTVL.

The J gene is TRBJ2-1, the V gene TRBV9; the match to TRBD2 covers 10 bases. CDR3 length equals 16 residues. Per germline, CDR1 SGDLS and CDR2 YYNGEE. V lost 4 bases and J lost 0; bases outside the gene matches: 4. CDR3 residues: CASSPLAGSSYNEQFF. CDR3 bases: TGTGCCAGCAGCCCACTAGCGGGGAGCTCCTACAATGAGCAGTTCTTC. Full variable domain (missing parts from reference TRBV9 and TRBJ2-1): DSGVTQTPKHLITATGQRVTLRCSPRSGDLSVYWYQQSLDQGLQFLIQYYNGEERAKGNILERFSAQQFPDLHSELNLSSLELGDSALYFCASSPLAGSSYNEQFFGPGTRLTVL.

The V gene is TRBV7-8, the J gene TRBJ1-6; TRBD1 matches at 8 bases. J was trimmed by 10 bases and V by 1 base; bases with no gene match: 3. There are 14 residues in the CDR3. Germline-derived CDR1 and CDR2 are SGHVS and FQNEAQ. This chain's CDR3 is CASSLVDRDSPLHF. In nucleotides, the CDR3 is TGTGCCAGCAGCTTAGTGGACAGGGACTCACCCCTCCACTTT. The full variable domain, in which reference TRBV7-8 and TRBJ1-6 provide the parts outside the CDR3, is GAGVSQSPRYKVAKRGQDVALRCDPISGHVSLFWYQQALGQGPEFLTYFQNEAQLDKSGLPSDRFFAERPEGSVSTLKIQRTQQEDSAVYLCASSLVDRDSPLHFGNGTRLTVT.

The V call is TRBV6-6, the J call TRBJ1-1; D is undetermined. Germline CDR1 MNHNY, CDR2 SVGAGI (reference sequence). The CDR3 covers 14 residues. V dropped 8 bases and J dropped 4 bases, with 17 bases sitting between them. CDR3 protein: CASPPGVESTEAFF. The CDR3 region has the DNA TGTGCCAGCCCCCCCGGGGTGGAGAGCACTGAAGCTTTCTTT.